The 3 T cell receptor beta chains below all came from one sample that was sequenced in a study of T cell changes during pregnancy in multiple sclerosis. Profiling relied on immunoSEQ multiplex PCR, and the TCRdb table lists in-frame clones only, not all of them. Of around 70,000 clones listed, over 85% are singletons. This material consisted of peripheral blood, taken in the second trimester of pregnancy. These receptors all stem from a female donor in good health, enrolled as a control in a pregnancy study.

The chain carries TRBV4-3 and TRBJ2-1; 9 bases fit TRBD2. The V and J ends lost 0 bases and 7 bases, in that order; junction bases with no gene match: 19. Germline CDR1 LGHNA, CDR2 YSLEER. The CDR3 consists of 20 residues. DNA for the CDR3: TGCGCCAGCAGCCAAGAACCCGCTGGAATGGGACTAGCAGTTTCTAATGAGCAGTTCTTC. This codes for CASSQEPAGMGLAVSNEQFF.

The chain employs TRBV6-5 and TRBJ1-2; D is undetermined. This CDR3 is 13 amino acids long. Germline V CDR1 and CDR2: MNHEY, SVGAGI. Trimming left V 6 bases short and J 4 bases short, with 12 bases between. DNA of the CDR3: TGTGCCAGCAGGGGCGATCTGCTCTATGGCTACACCTTC. Protein product: CASRGDLLYGYTF.

This clone was found once. This sequence joins TRBV9 and TRBJ1-5; D remains unclear. The CDR3 contains 15 residues. V gave up 2 bases and J gave up 7 bases, with 16 bases separating them. Germline-derived CDR1 and CDR2 are SGDLS and YYNGEE. CDR3 residues: CASSVGWGGGQPQHF. The CDR3 nucleotides read TGTGCCAGCAGCGTCGGGTGGGGTGGAGGGCAGCCCCAGCATTTT.